This T cell receptor beta chain was obtained from a study of blood T cell repertoires in COVID-19. Background on the study: Sample material is recorded as cDNA or gDNA derived from T cells, B-cell-depleted T cells, or PBMCs.

Germline V gives CDR1 DFQATT, CDR2 SNEGSKA (reference sequence). V was pared by 6 bases and J by 2 bases, with 16 bases between. CDR3 length: 14 residues. In the study's own analysis: Amplifying reference gene primers gave estimates of nucleated cell counts. Some clones are missing from TCRdb's copy, which holds only in-frame ones; the method was immunoSEQ multiplex PCR. V and J calls and clone size are given by that table; D and trimming were obtained from the DNA. Among approximately 33,000 clones, roughly 80% were seen once, and the ten largest hold 16%. The sample was peripheral blood. The source is a man aged 65-85 years with acute or convalescent COVID-19. The chain joins TRBV20-1 to TRBJ1-2; D possibly corresponds to TRBD1 (5 bases). For the CDR3, the DNA is TGCAGTGCCAGTCCCGGGGGTTCAAACTATGGCTACACCTTC. This encodes CSASPGGSNYGYTF.